This T cell receptor beta chain was obtained from a study of CD8 T cells in Susac syndrome. Random hexamers were used to reverse transcribe an amount of roughly 0.45 to 1 ug RNA. An immunoSEQ multiplex PCR amplified TCR beta CDR3 over 54 Vbeta and 13 Jbeta. Using its own MiXCR run on the immunoSEQ multiplex PCR reads, TCRdb lists one record per CDR3 protein. The sample contains 150,000 to 200,000 distinct CDR3 sequences, roughly 93% of which appear only once. Overall study findings and caveats: The authors acknowledged that their TCR sequencing and HLA analysis involved a relatively small number of individuals.

Regarding this clonotype: The antigen is unknown.

The source is a human donor in good health. Sequencing was done on a sample of CD4+ T cells from PBMCs.

CDR3 nucleotide sequence: TGTGCCAGCAGCCAAGCGGGGAGCACAGATACGCAGTATTTT. Amino acids: CASSQAGSTDTQYF. The rearrangement joins TRBV3-1 to TRBJ2-3, with D perhaps TRBD2 (5 bases). CDR1 is LGHDT, CDR2 YNNKEL, per germline (reference sequence). CDR3 length equals 14 residues. V lost 1 base, J lost 0 bases, and 5 bases lay in between.